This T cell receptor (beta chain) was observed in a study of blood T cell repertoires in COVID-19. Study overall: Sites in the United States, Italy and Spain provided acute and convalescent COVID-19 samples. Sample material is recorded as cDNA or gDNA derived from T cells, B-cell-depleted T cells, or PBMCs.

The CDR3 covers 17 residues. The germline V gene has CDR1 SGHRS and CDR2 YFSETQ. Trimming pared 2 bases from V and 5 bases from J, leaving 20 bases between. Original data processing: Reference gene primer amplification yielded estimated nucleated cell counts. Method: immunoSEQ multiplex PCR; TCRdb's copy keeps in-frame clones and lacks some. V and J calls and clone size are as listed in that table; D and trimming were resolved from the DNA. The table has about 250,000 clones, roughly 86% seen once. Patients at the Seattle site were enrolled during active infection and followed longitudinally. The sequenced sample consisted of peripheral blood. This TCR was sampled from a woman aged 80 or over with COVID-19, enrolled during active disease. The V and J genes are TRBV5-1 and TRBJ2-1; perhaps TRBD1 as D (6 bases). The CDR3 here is CASSLSGSGRGDNEQFF. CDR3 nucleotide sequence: TGCGCCAGCAGCTTAAGTGGGTCGGGCAGGGGCGACAATGAGCAGTTCTTC.